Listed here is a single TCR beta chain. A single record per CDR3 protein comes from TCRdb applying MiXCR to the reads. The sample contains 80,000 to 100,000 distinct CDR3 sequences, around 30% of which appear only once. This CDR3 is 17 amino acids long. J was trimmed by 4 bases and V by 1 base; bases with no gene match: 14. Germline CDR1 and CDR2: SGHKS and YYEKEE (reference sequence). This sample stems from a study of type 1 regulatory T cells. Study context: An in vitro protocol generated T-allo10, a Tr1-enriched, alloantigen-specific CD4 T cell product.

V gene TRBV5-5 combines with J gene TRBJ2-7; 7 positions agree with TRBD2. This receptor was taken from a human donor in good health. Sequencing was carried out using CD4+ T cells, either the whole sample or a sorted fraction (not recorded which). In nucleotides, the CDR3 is TGTGCCAGCAGCTTGCGGGCGGGAGTGTTTTCAGGGTACGAGCAGTACTTC. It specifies CASSLRAGVFSGYEQYF.